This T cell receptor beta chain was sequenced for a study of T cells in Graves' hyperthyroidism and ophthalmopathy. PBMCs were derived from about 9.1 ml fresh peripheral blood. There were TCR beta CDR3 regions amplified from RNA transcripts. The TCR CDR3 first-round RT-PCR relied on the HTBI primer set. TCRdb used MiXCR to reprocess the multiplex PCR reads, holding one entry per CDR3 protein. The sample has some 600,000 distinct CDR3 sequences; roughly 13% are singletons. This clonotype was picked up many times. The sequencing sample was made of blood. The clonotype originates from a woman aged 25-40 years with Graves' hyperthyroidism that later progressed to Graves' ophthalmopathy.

Here the CDR3 DNA reads TGTGCCAGCAGATGGACGGCGCTCACCGGGGAGCTGTTTTTT. This translates into CASRWTALTGELFF. The chain uses TRBV12-3 or TRBV12-4 and TRBJ2-2; no definite D call. The CDR3 length is 14 residues. The germline V and J ends were trimmed by 6 bases and 4 bases, with 12 bases remaining between them.